Detailed here is one T cell receptor beta chain. Its target is unknown. The CDR3 extends over 16 amino acids. Trimming cost V 4 bases and J 4 bases; bases outside gene matches: 11. The V gene's germline CDR1 is SGHRS and CDR2 YFSETQ. This entry comes from a study of cytomegalovirus exposure and HLA in healthy donors. Study-wide results and limits: The study designated 150 or so TCR beta chains cytomegalovirus-associated. TRBV6-2, TRBV6-3 and some other V segments were unresolvable in 87-base-pair reads. In a later analysis, specific HLA alleles were associated with 15,000 to 20,000 TCR beta sequences at a 0.05 false discovery rate.

The PCR used 60 Vbeta and 13 Jbeta primers. In the original processing: Counted up in a later analysis, unique TCR beta chains came to about 80 million, with around 9.9 million shared. Data came from immunoSEQ multiplex PCR; TCRdb stores just in-frame clones and leaves some out. The V and J calls and clone size come from that table; D and trimming were worked out from the DNA. The table includes 200,000 to 250,000 clones, 65% to 85% detected once. This chain connects TRBV5-1 to TRBJ1-2; 9 bases map to TRBD1. This receptor was identified in a boy under 10 years old in good health and CMV-seronegative. The specimen was PBMCs. CDR3 coding DNA: TGCGCCAGCAGCCCGTCCGGGACAGGGTCAAGCTATGGCTACACCTTC. Protein: CASSPSGTGSSYGYTF.